A single sample gave rise to the 31 T cell receptor beta chains below, sequenced in a study of T cells in Graves' hyperthyroidism and ophthalmopathy. From RNA transcripts, TCR beta CDR3 regions were amplified. First-round RT-PCR with HTBI primers amplified the TCR CDR3 region. TCRdb redid the calling of the multiplex PCR reads with MiXCR, one entry per CDR3 protein. The table records roughly 250,000 distinct CDR3 sequences, less than 20% of them present only once. The sequenced sample was blood. These receptors were obtained from a woman aged 18-29 years with Graves' ophthalmopathy.

In this sample, this clonotype turned up many times. The chain uses TRBV4-1 and TRBJ2-1; D not resolved. V dropped 1 base and J dropped 10 bases, with 5 bases sitting between them. The CDR3 length is 11 residues. The germline gives CDR1 MGHRA, CDR2 YSYEKL. The DNA for the CDR3 is TGCGCCAGCAGCCAAGGGACGGAGCAGTTCTTC. Amino acids: CASSQGTEQFF.

J is TRBJ2-5 and V is TRBV20-1; 11 positions agree with TRBD2. The CDR3 extends over 13 amino acids. V trimming: 6 bases; J trimming: 4 bases; junction bases outside the gene matches: 4. CDR1 DFQATT and CDR2 SNEGSKA come from the germline V gene (reference sequence). The CDR3 loop reads CSATGTSGETQYF. For the CDR3, the DNA is TGCAGTGCCACCGGGACTAGCGGAGAGACCCAGTACTTC.

This chain connects TRBV7-9 to TRBJ2-2; D perhaps matches TRBD1 (7 bases). Between the trimmed V and J ends, which lost 4 bases and 4 bases, there was a span of 16 bases. This CDR3 spans 16 amino acids. Germline CDR1 and CDR2: SEHNR and FQNEAQ (reference sequence). CDR3 DNA: TGTGCCAGCAGCTCACGACAGGGAGGTAGCACCGGGGAGCTGTTTTTT. As protein: CASSSRQGGSTGELFF.

This clonotype was recorded at least ten times. The chain uses TRBV24-1 and TRBJ1-1, with D unresolved. Germline values: CDR1 KGHDR, CDR2 SFDVKD. This CDR3 region has 12 residues. Trimming pared 1 base from V and 11 bases from J, leaving 10 bases between. CDR3 sequence (DNA): TGTGCCACCAGTGATTTATCGGGTAAGGCTTTCTTT. Translating gives CATSDLSGKAFF.

The rearrangement uses TRBV28 and TRBJ2-1, with 10 bases identical to TRBD1. There are 20 residues in the CDR3. The V segment lost 5 bases and the J segment 3 bases; nucleotides outside the gene matches: 19. The germline CDR1 and CDR2 sequences are MDHEN and SYDVKM. CDR3 DNA: TGTGCCAGCAGTCTGCCATACCCGGGACAGGGGAATCTAGTCTACAATGAGCAGTTCTTC. Its protein is CASSLPYPGQGNLVYNEQFF.

Many counts were recorded for this clonotype. The J gene is TRBJ2-1, the V gene TRBV5-1; TRBD2 agrees at 11 bases. CDR3 length equals 16 residues. Germline assignment: CDR1 SGHRS and CDR2 YFSETQ. Germline trimming cut 3 bases from V and 8 bases from J; bases unmatched to any gene: 10. The CDR3, as DNA: TGCGCCAGCAGCTACCTAGCGGGGGGCCCCGGCGATGAGCAGTTCTTC. As protein: CASSYLAGGPGDEQFF.

This clonotype was seen many times. This chain joins TRBV3-2 and TRBJ2-1; no check of the table's D call, TRBD2, against the DNA was made. TRBV3-2 is marked as a pseudogene. The CDR3 spans 15 residues. The CDR3 DNA sequence: TGTGCCAGCAGCCATGGGACTAGCGGCCACAATGAGCAGTTCTTC. This translates into CASSHGTSGHNEQFF.

Concerning this clonotype itself: This clone may be a read error of a much larger clone one base away. The chain has TRBV28 and TRBJ1-1, with D uncertain. The germline gives CDR1 MDHEN, CDR2 SYDVKM. The CDR3 spans 10 residues. The ends were cut back, 7 bases at V and 8 bases at J, with 8 bases in the middle. The CDR3 here is CASIGPEAFF. CDR3 DNA: TGTGCCAGCATAGGGCCGGAAGCTTTCTTT. The full variable domain, with the rest looked up from reference TRBV28 and TRBJ1-1, is DVKVTQSSRYLVKRTGEKVFLECVQDMDHENMFWYRQDPGLGLRLIYFSYDVKMKEKGDIPEGYSVSREKKERFSLILESASTNQTSMYLCASIGPEAFFGQGTRLTVV.

This clonotype was detected ten times or more. The V gene is TRBV20-1, the J gene TRBJ2-5; D unresolved. The CDR3 is made up of 15 amino acids. Germline CDR1 and CDR2: DFQATT and SNEGSKA (reference sequence). V was cut by 4 bases and J by 5 bases, with 20 bases left in between. The CDR3 nucleotides are TGCAGTGCTACAGGCCCACGTGGGCGTCCGGAGACCCAGTACTTC. This encodes CSATGPRGRPETQYF.

V is TRBV10-3 and J is TRBJ2-2; 11 bases are shared with TRBD2. V was clipped by 0 bases and J by 2 bases; unmatched bases: 5. Per the germline V gene, CDR1 is ENHRY and CDR2 is SYGVKD. This CDR3 contains 18 residues. CDR3 sequence: CAISESLAGGPNTGELFF. The CDR3 nucleotides read TGTGCCATCAGTGAGTCCTTAGCGGGAGGGCCAAACACCGGGGAGCTGTTTTTT.

Many counts were recorded for this clonotype. The chain carries TRBV7-9 and TRBJ1-2; D gene uncertain. This CDR3 spans 13 amino acids. V was clipped by 5 bases and J by 2 bases, with 9 bases between them. Germline CDR1 is SEHNR and CDR2 is FQNEAQ (reference sequence). CDR3 residues: CASSPVSNYGYTF. CDR3 DNA: TGTGCCAGCAGCCCGGTCTCAAACTATGGCTACACCTTC.

This clonotype was observed many times. This chain uses TRBV7-9 with TRBJ1-1, with D possibly matching TRBD1 (6 bases). Per the germline V gene, CDR1 is SEHNR and CDR2 is FQNEAQ (reference sequence). This CDR3 has 14 residues. The V and J ends lost 4 bases and 3 bases respectively, with 12 bases between them. The CDR3 region is CASSSFRGYTEAFF. CDR3 sequence (DNA): TGTGCCAGCAGCTCCTTCAGGGGCTACACTGAAGCTTTCTTT.

This clonotype was recorded many times. This chain joins TRBV28 and TRBJ2-2; D unresolved. The CDR3 length is 15 residues. The V gene's germline CDR1 is MDHEN and CDR2 SYDVKM. Trimming removed 3 bases from V and 0 bases from J, with 8 bases in between. CDR3 loop: CASSFTAANTGELFF. CDR3 in DNA: TGTGCCAGCAGTTTCACAGCCGCGAACACCGGGGAGCTGTTTTTT.

In its sample, this clonotype was seen many times. The chain recombines TRBV12-3 or TRBV12-4 with TRBJ1-1; 9 nucleotides align to TRBD1. The CDR3 totals 16 residues. With 6 bases clipped from V and 0 bases from J, the junction kept 8 bases outside the gene matches. The CDR3 DNA sequence: TGTGCCAGCAGCCAGGGACAGGGCCGGCTGAACACTGAAGCTTTCTTT. This encodes CASSQGQGRLNTEAFF.

This clonotype was seen ten or more times. V usage is TRBV28 and J usage is TRBJ1-4; D remains unclear. This CDR3 region has 14 residues. The germline V gene has CDR1 MDHEN and CDR2 SYDVKM. The V end was cut by 7 bases, the J end by 7 bases, with 16 bases between. CDR3 protein: CASTLYRRGEKLFF. The DNA of the CDR3 is TGTGCCAGCACCTTATACCGTCGAGGTGAAAAACTGTTTTTT. Full variable domain (missing parts from reference TRBV28 and TRBJ1-4): DVKVTQSSRYLVKRTGEKVFLECVQDMDHENMFWYRQDPGLGLRLIYFSYDVKMKEKGDIPEGYSVSREKKERFSLILESASTNQTSMYLCASTLYRRGEKLFFGSGTQLSVL.

This clonotype was recorded at least ten times. The rearrangement joins TRBV15 to TRBJ1-3; D is ambiguous. CDR3 length equals 12 residues. Trimming removed 6 bases from V and 4 bases from J, with 7 bases in between. The germline V gene encodes CDR1 LNHNV and CDR2 YYDKDF (reference sequence). The CDR3 loop reads CATRGNGNTIYF. Written as DNA, the CDR3 is TGTGCCACCAGGGGAAACGGAAACACCATATATTTT.

Many counts were recorded for this clonotype. The chain combines TRBV2 with TRBJ1-2; perhaps TRBD1 as D (5 bases). The CDR3 extends over 15 amino acids. The germline gives CDR1 SNHLY, CDR2 FYNNEI. V was shortened by 6 bases and J by 4 bases, with 18 bases between the two germline ends. The CDR3 region has the DNA TGTGCCAGCAGGCCGGGGCTGGCCAGGACCTATGGCTACACCTTC. Amino acids: CASRPGLARTYGYTF.

The gene calls are TRBV27 and TRBJ2-7, with 9 bases identical to TRBD2. CDR1 and CDR2 from the germline V gene are MNHEY and SMNVEV (reference sequence). Trimming cost V 5 bases and J 6 bases; bases outside gene matches: 11. The CDR3 sequence is 15 residues long. CDR3 nucleotides: TGTGCCAGCAGTCATAAGACTAGCGGATCCCTCGAGCAGTACTTC. It is translated as CASSHKTSGSLEQYF.

Many counts were recorded for this clonotype. This chain joins TRBV20-1 and TRBJ1-2; no clear D. Trimming removed 3 bases from V and 0 bases from J, with 14 bases in between. Per the germline V gene, CDR1 is DFQATT and CDR2 is SNEGSKA (reference sequence). This CDR3 comprises 15 residues. The CDR3 DNA sequence: TGCAGTGCTAGGAAGGCAGGCGGAACTAACTATGGCTACACCTTC. Protein sequence: CSARKAGGTNYGYTF.

The chain links TRBV4-2 to TRBJ2-2; no firm D call. The V end was cut by 0 bases, the J end by 3 bases, with 8 bases between. This CDR3 comprises 15 residues. The germline V gene has CDR1 LGHNA and CDR2 YNFKEQ. The CDR3 DNA is TGTGCCAGCAGCCAAGATTTCCCGGACACCGGGGAGCTGTTTTTT. Protein sequence: CASSQDFPDTGELFF.

In its sample, this clonotype was seen many times. The CDR3 here is CASSSRDSYGYTF. CDR3 DNA sequence: TGTGCCAGCAGCTCCCGTGACAGCTATGGCTACACCTTC. The genes are TRBV7-9 and TRBJ1-2, with D possibly matching TRBD1 (5 bases). CDR1 is SEHNR, CDR2 FQNEAQ, per germline (reference sequence). CDR3 length equals 13 residues. V shed 4 bases and J shed 4 bases, with 10 bases lying between them.

The chain combines TRBV6-2 or TRBV6-3 with TRBJ1-5, with D maybe TRBD1 (6 bases). The CDR3 runs 15 residues. CDR1 and CDR2 from the germline V gene are MNHEY and SVGEGT. V lost 5 bases and J lost 4, with 15 bases in between. The CDR3 loop is CASSRTVSGNQPQHF. The CDR3 region has the DNA TGTGCCAGCAGTAGGACAGTGTCCGGTAATCAGCCCCAGCATTTT.

This clonotype was observed many times. The genes are TRBV29-1 and TRBJ2-7, with TRBD2 matching 11 bases. Germline CDR1 reads SQVTM; CDR2 reads ANQGSEA. V was pared by 7 bases and J by 4 bases, with 9 bases of the junction left unmatched. The CDR3 is 14 amino acids. DNA of the CDR3: TGCAGCGGTGGGGGGGGACTAGCGGATTACGAGCAGTACTTC. This sequence encodes CSGGGGLADYEQYF.

This clonotype has a count of ten or more. A read error may be the cause here, since a much bigger clone is one base away. The V gene is TRBV6-1, the J gene TRBJ1-5, with D possibly matching TRBD1 (5 bases). Trimming took 4 bases from V and 1 from J, leaving 8 bases between them. The CDR3 extends over 14 amino acids. Germline loops: CDR1 MNHNS, CDR2 SASEGT. CDR3 DNA sequence: TGTGCCAGCAGTGTTAGGGACAGCAATCAGCCCCAGCATTTT. Amino acid sequence: CASSVRDSNQPQHF.

Many counts were recorded for this clonotype. The chain has TRBV20-1 and TRBJ2-7, with 10 bases identical to TRBD1. The CDR3 loop spans 14 amino acids. The J segment lost 6 bases and the V segment lost 3 bases, leaving 8 bases of the junction unmatched. The V gene's germline CDR1 is DFQATT and CDR2 SNEGSKA (reference sequence). The CDR3 spells CSASRDRGWGEQYF. The CDR3 coding sequence is TGCAGTGCTAGCCGGGACAGGGGTTGGGGCGAGCAGTACTTC.

Ten or more counts support this clonotype. The rearrangement links TRBV7-9 to TRBJ1-4, with 9 bases aligning to TRBD1. CDR3 length: 15 amino acids. Germline V CDR1 and CDR2: SEHNR, FQNEAQ (reference sequence). The V gene end was trimmed by 4 bases and the J gene end by 8 bases; junction bases not matched to a gene: 8. Written as DNA, the CDR3 is TGTGCCAGCAGCTCCTTACAGGGGGCGAGGGAAAAACTGTTTTTT. Protein sequence: CASSSLQGAREKLFF.

The chain combines TRBV29-1 with TRBJ2-1, with 15 positions matching TRBD2. With 6 bases clipped from V and 8 bases from J, the junction kept 8 bases outside the gene matches. CDR1 SQVTM and CDR2 ANQGSEA come from the germline V gene. The CDR3 extends over 15 amino acids. CDR3 amino acids: CSVLPGTSGRYEQFF. The CDR3 DNA follows: TGCAGCGTCCTTCCCGGGACTAGCGGGAGGTATGAGCAGTTCTTC.

V gene TRBV28 combines with J gene TRBJ2-5, with 7 bases aligning to TRBD2. Germline V lookup: CDR1 MDHEN, CDR2 SYDVKM. The CDR3 runs to 13 residues. V shed 4 bases, J shed 3 bases, and the junction held 2 bases outside the gene matches. The CDR3 loop is CASSSLAEETQYF. The CDR3 DNA is TGTGCCAGCAGTTCCCTAGCGGAAGAGACCCAGTACTTC.

This clonotype has a handful of counts. The chain combines TRBV6-5 with TRBJ2-7; 9 bases fit TRBD1. Germline V gene data show CDR1 as MNHEY and CDR2 as SVGAGI. The CDR3 has 14 amino acids. V shed 7 bases and J 9 bases; nucleotides not matched to a gene: 13. The DNA for the CDR3 is TGTGCCAGCAATACTCCGGGACAGGGTATGGTGCAGTACTTC. Protein product: CASNTPGQGMVQYF.

In its sample, this clonotype was seen many times. This rearrangement joins TRBV6-2 or TRBV6-3 to TRBJ1-5; no clear D. Germline V gene sequence: CDR1 MNHEY, CDR2 SVGEGT. Trimming removed 7 bases at V and 4 bases at J, with 11 bases between. This CDR3 has 13 amino acids. The CDR3 sequence is CASNLGGNQPQHF. CDR3 DNA: TGTGCCAGCAATCTGGGTGGAAATCAGCCCCAGCATTTT.

The chain joins TRBV2 to TRBJ1-1, with a possible D match to TRBD1 (5 bases). The CDR3 is 15 amino acids. Trimming cost V 0 bases and J 4 bases, with 12 bases left between them. CDR1 SNHLY and CDR2 FYNNEI come from the germline V gene. The CDR3 here is CASSEAGPLGTEAFF. The DNA of the CDR3 is TGTGCCAGCAGTGAAGCGGGACCCTTGGGCACTGAAGCTTTCTTT.